The 12 T cell receptor beta chains reported below all come from one sample, sequenced in a study of human T cells and chemical hapten exposure. The sample's time point: patch test 2, 6 weeks after DPC sensitization. Treatment here: therapeutic diphenylcyclopropenone sensitization with weekly scalp DPC. TCRdb processed the RACE reads anew with MiXCR; each CDR3 protein has one entry. The repertoire holds some 82,000 distinct CDR3 sequences, with about 6.6% as singletons. Sample: whole blood, taken in connection with sensitization to the hapten diphenylcyclopropenone (DPC). The receptors come from a woman in her 30s with alopecia areata. Some clones in this sample may be carry-over from other donors' samples.

This clonotype was picked up many times. The genes are TRBV5-1 and TRBJ2-3, with D possibly being TRBD1 (6 bases). V was shortened by 10 bases and J by 2 bases, with 17 bases between the two germline ends. The CDR3 has 14 residues. Germline V gene data show CDR1 as SGHRS and CDR2 as YFSETQ. CDR3 bases: TGCGCCTCCCATGGGGCAGGGGCCACAGATACGCAGTATTTT. It codes for CASHGAGATDTQYF.

The CDR3 DNA reads TGTGCCAGCAGCCCCGGCGGGGGGCCCGCAGGGGAAAAACTGTTTTTT. Translation: CASSPGGGPAGEKLFF. V gene TRBV7-9 combines with J gene TRBJ1-4; D possibly corresponds to TRBD1 (6 bases). With 5 bases removed from V and 8 bases from J, the gap between germline ends came to 21 bases. This CDR3 contains 16 residues. The germline V gene has CDR1 SEHNR and CDR2 FQNEAQ (reference sequence).

This clonotype was counted many times. The CDR3 spells CASSRQGTGNTEAFF. As DNA, the CDR3 is TGTGCCAGCAGCCGCCAAGGGACAGGGAACACTGAAGCTTTCTTT. The gene calls are TRBV3-1 and TRBJ1-1; 8 bases agree with TRBD1. The CDR3 runs to 15 residues. V dropped 4 bases and J dropped 1; count of bases not matched to a gene: 5. Germline CDR1 reads LGHDT; CDR2 reads YNNKEL (reference sequence).

This clonotype occurred many times. The chain recombines TRBV9 with TRBJ1-5; no clear D gene. The CDR3 length is 15 residues. Per germline, CDR1 SGDLS and CDR2 YYNGEE. Trimming shortened V by 2 bases and J by 4 bases, and 13 bases separated the two germline ends. The CDR3 region has the DNA TGTGCCAGCAGCGTTACGGACCAAGGGAATCAGCCCCAGCATTTT. Translated, it gives CASSVTDQGNQPQHF.

In its sample, this clonotype was seen many times. The V gene is TRBV7-8, the J gene TRBJ2-3; D is perhaps TRBD2 (7 bases). Trimming removed 5 bases at V and 5 bases at J, with 17 bases between. This CDR3 spans 15 amino acids. CDR1 is SGHVS, CDR2 FQNEAQ, per germline. CDR3 in DNA: TGTGCCAGCAGCCGGGGGGCGGTGGCGGGAGATACGCAGTATTTT. It yields the protein CASSRGAVAGDTQYF. The full variable domain, rest sourced from reference TRBV7-8 and TRBJ2-3, is GAGVSQSPRYKVAKRGQDVALRCDPISGHVSLFWYQQALGQGPEFLTYFQNEAQLDKSGLPSDRFFAERPEGSVSTLKIQRTQQEDSAVYLCASSRGAVAGDTQYFGPGTRLTVL.

At least ten counts were recorded for this clonotype. The CDR3, as DNA: TGTGCGCGGCGCTCCCTTTACGAGCAGTACTTC. This gives the protein CARRSLYEQYF. This chain joins TRBV10-3 and TRBJ2-7, with D unresolved. Germline CDR1 ENHRY, CDR2 SYGVKD. CDR3 length equals 11 residues.

This clonotype was observed many times. The V and J genes are TRBV10-3 and TRBJ1-1; possibly TRBD1 for D (6 bases). Deletions cut 2 bases from V and 8 bases from J, with 12 bases between. CDR1 is ENHRY, CDR2 SYGVKD, per germline. The CDR3 loop spans 13 amino acids. The CDR3 nucleotides are TGTGCCATCAGTGAGCCCGCTGACAGGGAAGCTTTCTTT. As protein: CAISEPADREAFF.

This clonotype showed up many times. In nucleotides, the CDR3 is TGTGCCACCAGCAGAGGACAGGGATGGACTGAAGCTTTCTTT. Its protein product is CATSRGQGWTEAFF. The genes are TRBV15 and TRBJ1-1, with 7 bases that match TRBD1. Germline CDR1 LNHNV, CDR2 YYDKDF (reference sequence). CDR3 length: 14 amino acids. V was clipped by 1 base and J by 5 bases; unmatched bases: 4.

Concerning this clonotype itself: Given a much more abundant clone one base away, this may be a read error. The rearrangement links TRBV15 to TRBJ2-5, with 8 nucleotides matching TRBD1. The CDR3 runs to 15 residues. Germline CDR1 is LNHNV and CDR2 is YYDKDF (reference sequence). CDR3 sequence reads: CATNRVEQGGKTQYF. The CDR3 DNA reads as TGTGCCACCAACAGAGTCGAACAGGGGGGAAAGACCCAGTACTTC.

The table lists this clonotype with a few counts. The genes are TRBV5-4 and TRBJ2-1; D assignment may be TRBD1 or TRBD2 (6 bases each). The CDR3 is 15 residues long. Trimming took off 2 bases at V and 8 bases at J, with 17 bases between the two ends. From germline, CDR1 is SGHNT and CDR2 YYREEE (reference sequence). CDR3 DNA: TGTGCCAGCAGCTTTTTCCGGGGGCTAATGGATGAGCAGTTCTTC. Translated: CASSFFRGLMDEQFF. The full variable domain, its missing parts supplied by reference TRBV5-4 and TRBJ2-1, is ETGVTQSPTHLIKTRGQQVTLRCSSQSGHNTVSWYQQALGQGPQFIFQYYREEENGRGNFPPRFSGLQFPNYSSELNVNALELDDSALYLCASSFFRGLMDEQFFGPGTRLTVL.

The chain joins TRBV20-1 to TRBJ1-1; 9 bases agree with TRBD1. The V and J ends lost 6 bases and 5 bases, in that order; junction bases with no gene match: 4. CDR1 is DFQATT and CDR2 is SNEGSKA in the germline V gene (reference sequence). CDR3 length: 12 residues. This CDR3 is CSALQGATEAFF. For the CDR3, the DNA is TGCAGTGCGCTACAGGGGGCAACTGAAGCTTTCTTT.

This clonotype was observed at least ten times. The CDR3 bases are TGTGCCAGCAGCCCCACAGCGAACACTGAAGCTTTCTTT. Amino acid sequence: CASSPTANTEAFF. The chain employs TRBV7-6 and TRBJ1-1; D unresolved. CDR3 length equals 13 residues. Trimming removed 5 bases at V and 1 base at J, with 8 bases between. Germline CDR1 SGHVS, CDR2 FNYEAQ. The full variable domain, with the rest looked up from reference TRBV7-6 and TRBJ1-1, is GAGVSQSPRYKVTKRGQDVALRCDPISGHVSLYWYRQALGQGPEFLTYFNYEAQQDKSGLPNDRFSAERPEGSISTLTIQRTEQRDSAMYRCASSPTANTEAFFGQGTRLTVV.